Below, 26 T cell receptor beta chains from the same sample are listed, as sequenced in a study of chemoradiotherapy in HPV16-positive cancers. The protocol was immunoSEQ multiplex PCR, while the TCRdb copy is restricted to in-frame clones and leaves out a portion. The sample lists roughly 11,000 clones, roughly 78% occurring once. This specimen was taken from a patient who underwent chemoradiotherapy. All receptors come from a human donor with HPV-associated anogenital cancer.

This chain links TRBV5-4 with TRBJ1-2; D is undetermined. The CDR3 totals 12 residues. From germline, CDR1 is SGHNT and CDR2 YYREEE (reference sequence). Trimming took off 1 base at V and 8 bases at J, with 9 bases between the two ends. The CDR3 coding sequence is TGTGCCAGCAGCTTGATGGCTCACGGCTACACCTTC. Its protein is CASSLMAHGYTF.

The genes are TRBV28 and TRBJ1-2, with D possibly being TRBD1 (5 bases). Germline V gene data show CDR1 as MDHEN and CDR2 as SYDVKM. The CDR3 spans 13 residues. Trimming took off 6 bases at V and 5 bases at J, with 13 bases between the two ends. The CDR3 DNA is TGTGCCAGCAGCCTAAGGACACCGTATGGCTACACCTTC. It specifies CASSLRTPYGYTF.

V gene TRBV4-1 combines with J gene TRBJ2-1; 10 positions agree with TRBD2. Germline V gene sequence: CDR1 MGHRA, CDR2 YSYEKL. V lost 0 bases, J lost 8 bases, and 13 bases stayed unmatched. The CDR3 runs to 18 residues. CDR3 region: CASSQDPERGGLMDEQFF. CDR3 DNA sequence: TGCGCCAGCAGCCAAGATCCGGAGCGGGGGGGCCTTATGGATGAGCAGTTCTTC.

V usage is TRBV19 and J usage is TRBJ2-6; D gene unclear. Trimming left V 7 bases short and J 0 bases short, with 10 bases between. This CDR3 contains 15 residues. Germline CDR1 and CDR2: LNHDA and SQIVND (reference sequence). Written as DNA, the CDR3 is TGTGCCAGTAAGGACGATGCCTCTGGGGCCAACGTCCTGACTTTC. Its protein product is CASKDDASGANVLTF.

This clone was seen a handful of times. This rearrangement joins TRBV5-8 to TRBJ2-1; 11 positions match TRBD2. After removal of 4 bases from V and 0 bases from J, the junction contained 6 bases not matched to a gene. From germline, CDR1 is SGHTS and CDR2 YDEGEE. CDR3 size: 17 residues. This chain's CDR3 is CASSGRLAGSSYNEQFF. DNA of the CDR3: TGTGCCAGCAGCGGCAGACTAGCGGGGTCCTCCTACAATGAGCAGTTCTTC.

The chain recombines TRBV18 with TRBJ1-2; a weak D match, TRBD1 (5 bases). Germline CDR1 KGHSH, CDR2 LQKENI. This CDR3 is 15 amino acids long. The V and J ends lost 1 base and 2 bases respectively, with 11 bases between them. This CDR3 reads CASSPQGSSNYGYTF. CDR3 coding DNA: TGTGCCAGCTCACCACAGGGGAGTTCCAACTATGGCTACACCTTC.

The chain employs TRBV30 and TRBJ1-6; TRBD1 aligns across 7 bases. This CDR3 contains 16 residues. The V segment lost 5 bases and the J segment 8 bases; nucleotides outside the gene matches: 15. Germline CDR1 reads GTSNPN; CDR2 reads SVGIG (reference sequence). The chain's CDR3 is CAWREFPGTVDSPLHF. The DNA of the CDR3 is TGTGCCTGGCGGGAATTCCCCGGGACAGTCGATTCACCCCTCCACTTT.

The chain has TRBV4-2 and TRBJ1-2; D is possibly TRBD1 (6 bases). From germline, CDR1 is LGHNA and CDR2 YNFKEQ. Trimming shortened V by 4 bases and J by 5 bases, and 14 bases separated the two germline ends. The CDR3 spans 14 residues. CDR3 bases: TGTGCCAGCAGCCCAGGGGAGGGAGGATATGGCTACACCTTC. Protein sequence: CASSPGEGGYGYTF.

The rearrangement joins TRBV25-1 to TRBJ2-3, with 9 bases matching TRBD2. Germline V CDR1 and CDR2: MGHDK, SYGVNS. This CDR3 spans 16 amino acids. J was trimmed by 3 bases and V by 5 bases; bases with no gene match: 9. CDR3 region: CASSTEGGGGTDTQYF. CDR3 nucleotides: TGTGCCAGCAGTACGGAAGGCGGGGGGGGAACAGATACGCAGTATTTT.

The chain joins TRBV15 to TRBJ2-7; D is undetermined. The V and J ends lost 0 bases and 3 bases respectively, with 3 bases between them. The CDR3 has 12 amino acids. Germline V lookup: CDR1 LNHNV, CDR2 YYDKDF (reference sequence). The CDR3 DNA reads TGTGCCACCAGCAGAGATAACTACGAGCAGTACTTC. Protein sequence: CATSRDNYEQYF. The entire variable domain, with the rest obtained from reference TRBV15 and TRBJ2-7, is as follows: DAMVIQNPRYQVTQFGKPVTLSCSQTLNHNVMYWYQQKSSQAPKLLFHYYDKDFNNEADTPDNFQSRRPNTSFCFLDIRSPGLGDTAMYLCATSRDNYEQYFGPGTRLTVT.

The chain couples TRBV11-2 to TRBJ2-5; D might be TRBD1 (6 bases). The CDR3 has 14 amino acids. Deletions cut 1 base from V and 4 bases from J, with 10 bases between. The germline V gene encodes CDR1 SGHAT and CDR2 FQNNGV. CDR3: CASSLGQAAETQYF. CDR3 bases: TGTGCCAGCAGCTTAGGACAGGCTGCAGAGACCCAGTACTTC.

The CDR3 is CASSQGTGTGYGYTF. In nucleotides, the CDR3 is TGCGCCAGCAGCCAAGGGACCGGGACAGGCTATGGCTACACCTTC. The chain recombines TRBV4-3 with TRBJ1-2, with 8 bases that match TRBD1. CDR1 and CDR2 from the germline V gene are LGHNA and YSLEER. V was pared by 1 base and J by 4 bases, with 5 bases of the junction left unmatched. The CDR3 is made up of 15 amino acids.

The chain links TRBV29-1 to TRBJ1-1; the D is unclear. CDR1 is SQVTM and CDR2 is ANQGSEA in the germline V gene. Trimming took 4 bases from V and 1 from J, leaving 13 bases between them. This CDR3 region has 14 residues. CDR3 DNA: TGCAGCGTTGGGGAAATAGTAGCGAACACTGAAGCTTTCTTT. This encodes CSVGEIVANTEAFF. Based on the CDR3 plus reference TRBV29-1 and TRBJ1-1, the full variable domain is SAVISQKPSRDICQRGTSLTIQCQVDSQVTMMFWYRQQPGQSLTLIATANQGSEATYESGFVIDKFPISRPNLTFSTLTVSNMSPEDSSIYLCSVGEIVANTEAFFGQGTRLTVV.

J is TRBJ2-3 and V is TRBV15, with TRBD1 identical over 9 bases. Germline CDR1 and CDR2: LNHNV and YYDKDF (reference sequence). The CDR3 length is 17 residues. Losses at the gene ends were 0 bases for V and 3 bases for J; bases not matched to a gene: 7. The DNA of the CDR3 is TGTGCCACCAGCAGAGATTCGGGACAGGGATATACAGATACGCAGTATTTT. Protein sequence: CATSRDSGQGYTDTQYF.

The chain is built from TRBV10-3 and TRBJ2-1; TRBD2 aligns across 15 bases. V shed 6 bases, J shed 9 bases, and the junction held 6 bases outside the gene matches. The CDR3 consists of 15 residues. Germline CDR1 is ENHRY and CDR2 is SYGVKD. The CDR3 nucleotides are TGTGCCATCAGCGGACTAGCGGGGGGGCCGGGTGAGCAGTTCTTC. Protein sequence: CAISGLAGGPGEQFF.

The J gene is TRBJ1-1, the V gene TRBV2, with D perhaps matching TRBD1 (6 bases). The CDR3 contains 14 residues. Per the germline V gene, CDR1 is SNHLY and CDR2 is FYNNEI. Trimming removed 8 bases from V and 3 bases from J, with 16 bases in between. In nucleotides, the CDR3 is TGTGCCAGCGGCGGGGGGGCGCGGTACACTGAAGCTTTCTTT. Encoded protein: CASGGGARYTEAFF.

The chain has TRBV6-6 and TRBJ1-2; D gene unclear. V was clipped by 2 bases and J by 5 bases, with 12 bases between them. The CDR3 is 14 residues long. Germline CDR1 and CDR2: MNHNY and SVGAGI (reference sequence). The CDR3 is CASSYRTSAYGYTF. DNA of the CDR3: TGTGCCAGCAGTTACCGGACGTCGGCTTATGGCTACACCTTC.

The V call is TRBV4-3, the J call TRBJ2-1, with 8 bases aligning to TRBD2. Germline V gives CDR1 LGHNA, CDR2 YSLEER. The CDR3 consists of 17 residues. Trimming removed 4 bases from V and 6 bases from J; junction bases left unmatched: 14. CDR3 amino acids: CASSPGITGGVFNEQFF. CDR3 nucleotide sequence: TGCGCCAGCAGCCCCGGAATCACGGGGGGGGTCTTCAATGAGCAGTTCTTC.

This chain connects TRBV5-4 to TRBJ1-5; 7 positions agree with TRBD1. This CDR3 contains 13 residues. CDR1 is SGHNT, CDR2 YYREEE, per germline (reference sequence). The trim removed 6 bases at V and 6 bases at J, leaving 6 bases unmatched. CDR3 protein: CASKAGGFQPQHF. The CDR3 bases are TGTGCCAGCAAGGCAGGGGGATTTCAGCCCCAGCATTTT.

The rearrangement joins TRBV6-4 to TRBJ2-3, with D perhaps given as TRBD1 or TRBD2 (5 bases each). This CDR3 contains 16 residues. V lost 3 bases and J 1 base, leaving 14 bases between the germline ends. In germline, CDR1 is MRHNA, CDR2 SNTAGT. Here the CDR3 reads CASSESTGRGTDTQYF. The CDR3 DNA reads TGTGCCAGCAGTGAGTCGACGGGGCGAGGCACAGATACGCAGTATTTT.

The V gene is TRBV5-5, the J gene TRBJ1-2, with D hard to call. V lost 2 bases and J lost 2, with 7 bases in between. This CDR3 is 13 amino acids long. CDR1 and CDR2 from the germline V gene are SGHKS and YYEKEE (reference sequence). This CDR3 reads CASSFGSNYGYTF. The CDR3 DNA reads TGTGCCAGCAGCTTCGGCAGCAACTATGGCTACACCTTC.

This chain joins TRBV27 and TRBJ1-1; 10 bases align to TRBD1. The CDR3 contains 15 residues. Germline assignment: CDR1 MNHEY and CDR2 SMNVEV (reference sequence). After removal of 3 bases from V and 7 bases from J, the junction contained 8 bases not matched to a gene. CDR3 region: CASSFVGTGEVEAFF. The CDR3 DNA is TGTGCCAGCAGTTTTGTCGGGACAGGGGAGGTTGAAGCTTTCTTT.

The chain uses TRBV18 and TRBJ1-1; a possible D gene is TRBD1 (6 bases). CDR3 length: 13 residues. Germline V gene data show CDR1 as KGHSH and CDR2 as LQKENI. Trimming took 3 bases from V and 1 from J, leaving 6 bases between them. CDR3 bases: TGTGCCAGCTCACCGACAGGGAACACTGAAGCTTTCTTT. Its translation is CASSPTGNTEAFF.

This chain joins TRBV14 and TRBJ1-4, with 9 bases aligning to TRBD1. After removal of 1 base from V and 8 bases from J, the junction contained 5 bases not matched to a gene. CDR3 size: 15 residues. Germline V gives CDR1 SGHDN, CDR2 FVKESK. The CDR3 DNA follows: TGTGCCAGCAGCCAAGCGGGACAGGGTTTCGAAAAACTGTTTTTT. Amino acid sequence: CASSQAGQGFEKLFF.

V is TRBV19 and J is TRBJ1-1; D call uncertain. The CDR3 contains 15 residues. V was cut by 3 bases and J by 0 bases, with 11 bases left in between. Germline V CDR1 and CDR2: LNHDA, SQIVND (reference sequence). CDR3 DNA sequence: TGTGCCAGTAGTATCCTTCCGAGAATGAACACTGAAGCTTTCTTT. Its protein product is CASSILPRMNTEAFF. The full variable domain, completed using reference TRBV19 and TRBJ1-1, is DGGITQSPKYLFRKEGQNVTLSCEQNLNHDAMYWYRQDPGQGLRLIYYSQIVNDFQKGDIAEGYSVSREKKESFPLTVTSAQKNPTAFYLCASSILPRMNTEAFFGQGTRLTVV.

This clone came up once. This chain links TRBV9 with TRBJ1-1, with 9 bases lining up with TRBD1. This CDR3 comprises 16 residues. With 3 bases clipped from V and 0 bases from J, the junction kept 6 bases outside the gene matches. Germline CDR1 reads SGDLS; CDR2 reads YYNGEE. CDR3 residues: CASSATDRGLNTEAFF. In nucleotides, the CDR3 is TGTGCCAGCAGCGCAACGGACAGGGGCTTGAACACTGAAGCTTTCTTT.